These 30 T cell receptor beta chains were all obtained from the same sample, sequenced in a study of blood T cell repertoires in COVID-19. Generated by immunoSEQ multiplex PCR, the TCRdb table keeps only in-frame clones and is missing some. Found here are 110,000 to 150,000 clones, about 82% of them singletons; the top ten hold around 8.4%. The sequencing sample was made of peripheral blood. These receptors were obtained from an older woman with acute or convalescent COVID-19.

This chain connects TRBV5-1 to TRBJ1-1; unclear D gene. Germline-derived CDR1 and CDR2 are SGHRS and YFSETQ. Deletions cut 5 bases from V and 6 bases from J, with 14 bases between. This CDR3 is built from 13 residues. The CDR3 DNA reads as TGCGCCAGCAGTCGTTCCGGGGTCCCTGAAGCTTTCTTT. This sequence encodes CASSRSGVPEAFF. Looking up the rest from reference TRBV5-1 and TRBJ1-1 gives the full variable domain: KAGVTQTPRYLIKTRGQQVTLSCSPISGHRSVSWYQQTPGQGLQFLFEYFSETQRNKGNFPGRFSGRQFSNSRSEMNVSTLELGDSALYLCASSRSGVPEAFFGQGTRLTVV.

This rearrangement joins TRBV18 to TRBJ2-4; TRBD1 matches at 9 bases. CDR1 is KGHSH and CDR2 is LQKENI in the germline V gene. The V gene end was trimmed by 2 bases and the J gene end by 5 bases; junction bases not matched to a gene: 19. The CDR3 length is 20 residues. CDR3 region: CASSPFPSAGTGIRENIQYF. CDR3 sequence (DNA): TGTGCCAGCTCACCATTCCCCAGCGCTGGGACAGGGATACGGGAAAACATTCAGTACTTC.

The V call is TRBV5-1, the J call TRBJ2-7; 7 bases align to TRBD2. V shed 4 bases and J 3 bases; nucleotides not matched to a gene: 10. This CDR3 region has 15 residues. Germline V gene lookup returns CDR1 SGHRS and CDR2 YFSETQ. The CDR3 is CASSPGGEAGYEQYF. CDR3 nucleotide sequence: TGCGCCAGCAGCCCGGGGGGAGAGGCGGGCTACGAGCAGTACTTC. Full variable domain (rest looked up from reference TRBV5-1 and TRBJ2-7): KAGVTQTPRYLIKTRGQQVTLSCSPISGHRSVSWYQQTPGQGLQFLFEYFSETQRNKGNFPGRFSGRQFSNSRSEMNVSTLELGDSALYLCASSPGGEAGYEQYFGPGTRLTVT.

V is TRBV7-9 and J is TRBJ1-1; 7 bases fit TRBD1. Per germline, CDR1 SEHNR and CDR2 FQNEAQ (reference sequence). V lost 6 bases, J lost 7 bases, and 11 bases stayed unmatched. This CDR3 contains 14 residues. The CDR3 spells CASSTGAGTREAFF. The CDR3 nucleotides are TGTGCCAGCAGTACAGGGGCAGGAACGCGTGAAGCTTTCTTT.

V is TRBV6-5 and J is TRBJ2-3, with D unresolved. The V gene lost 0 bases and the J gene lost 0 bases, with 7 bases spanning the gap. The CDR3 sequence is 15 residues long. Germline V gene lookup returns CDR1 MNHEY and CDR2 SVGAGI. The CDR3 is CASSYSARSTDTQYF. CDR3 nucleotide sequence: TGTGCCAGCAGTTACTCGGCGCGGAGCACAGATACGCAGTATTTT.

The chain has TRBV24-1 and TRBJ2-2; 8 bases match TRBD2. Germline CDR1 KGHDR, CDR2 SFDVKD. Trimming at V came to 1 base and at J to 4 bases, leaving 4 bases not matched to a gene. CDR3 length equals 16 residues. This CDR3 is CATSDFAGGPTGELFF. DNA for the CDR3: TGTGCCACCAGTGATTTCGCGGGGGGCCCCACCGGGGAGCTGTTTTTT.

The V gene is TRBV5-1, the J gene TRBJ1-2, with TRBD1 as a possible D gene (5 bases). The CDR3 covers 13 residues. Germline V CDR1 and CDR2: SGHRS, YFSETQ. Trimming removed 4 bases at V and 6 bases at J, with 13 bases between. The CDR3 coding sequence is TGCGCCAGCAGCCCGCAGGGTTTCGATGGCTACACCTTC. Amino acids: CASSPQGFDGYTF.

The chain carries TRBV24-1 and TRBJ2-5, with 11 bases lining up with TRBD2. The CDR3 covers 17 residues. With 4 bases clipped from V and 0 bases from J, the junction kept 6 bases outside the gene matches. Germline assignment: CDR1 KGHDR and CDR2 SFDVKD. CDR3 protein: CATSETSGGPYQETQYF. CDR3 coding DNA: TGTGCCACCAGTGAAACTAGCGGGGGACCGTACCAAGAGACCCAGTACTTC.

The chain uses TRBV29-1 and TRBJ1-2; D is possibly TRBD1 (5 bases). The CDR3 is made up of 11 amino acids. Trimming removed 6 bases at V and 4 bases at J, with 9 bases between. Germline V lookup: CDR1 SQVTM, CDR2 ANQGSEA. The CDR3 is CSVQDSYGYTF. The CDR3 nucleotides read TGCAGCGTCCAAGACAGCTATGGCTACACCTTC.

The chain recombines TRBV27 with TRBJ2-6; the D gene is possibly TRBD1 (5 bases). In germline, CDR1 is MNHEY, CDR2 SMNVEV (reference sequence). The CDR3 spans 16 residues. V shed 5 bases and J shed 0 bases, with 11 bases lying between them. CDR3 DNA: TGTGCCAGCAGTCGCAGGGCGACCTCTGGGGCCAACGTCCTGACTTTC. This translates into CASSRRATSGANVLTF.

The V gene is TRBV5-4, the J gene TRBJ2-5; D possibly corresponds to TRBD2 (6 bases). CDR1 SGHNT and CDR2 YYREEE come from the germline V gene (reference sequence). The CDR3 is made up of 15 amino acids. The ends were cut back, 2 bases at V and 5 bases at J, with 16 bases in the middle. The CDR3 coding sequence is TGTGCCAGCAGCTTCGATCGAGGGAGCGGGGAGACCCAGTACTTC. Translating gives CASSFDRGSGETQYF.

This rearrangement joins TRBV19 to TRBJ2-2; 7 bases agree with TRBD1. CDR3 length equals 15 residues. The germline CDR1 and CDR2 sequences are LNHDA and SQIVND (reference sequence). The V gene end was trimmed by 3 bases and the J gene end by 0 bases; junction bases not matched to a gene: 1. CDR3 region: CASSMGTANTGELFF. CDR3 nucleotide sequence: TGTGCCAGTAGTATGGGGACAGCGAACACCGGGGAGCTGTTTTTT.

This chain links TRBV16 with TRBJ2-6; 9 bases are shared with TRBD1. Per germline, CDR1 KGHSY and CDR2 FQNENV. The CDR3 is 17 residues long. V dropped 5 bases and J dropped 0; count of bases not matched to a gene: 5. The CDR3 spells CASSEGQGPSGANVLTF. CDR3 in DNA: TGTGCCAGCAGCGAGGGACAGGGTCCCTCTGGGGCCAACGTCCTGACTTTC. Using reference TRBV16 and TRBJ2-6 for the parts outside the CDR3, the full variable domain is GEEVAQTPKHLVRGEGQKAKLYCAPIKGHSYVFWYQQVLKNEFKFLISFQNENVFDETGMPKERFSAKCLPNSPCSLEIQATKLEDSAVYFCASSEGQGPSGANVLTFGAGSRLTVL.

The V gene is TRBV5-4, the J gene TRBJ1-2, with D perhaps matching TRBD1 (5 bases). V lost 0 bases and J 6 bases, leaving 9 bases between the germline ends. From germline, CDR1 is SGHNT and CDR2 YYREEE (reference sequence). The CDR3 contains 13 residues. As DNA, the CDR3 is TGTGCCAGCAGCTTGGTGGCAGGGAATGGCTACACCTTC. Translating it yields CASSLVAGNGYTF.

In nucleotides, the CDR3 is TGTGCCAGCAGCGAGACAGGGGATACTGAAGCTTTCTTT. It translates to CASSETGDTEAFF. The genes are TRBV5-4 and TRBJ1-1; 8 bases line up with TRBD1. Germline CDR1 SGHNT, CDR2 YYREEE (reference sequence). The CDR3 loop spans 13 amino acids. The junction had 4 bases not matched to a gene; V was cut back by 4 bases and J by 5 bases.

CDR3: CASSYSGQGTGFSNQPQHF. CDR3 DNA sequence: TGTGCCAGCAGTTACTCCGGGCAAGGGACAGGGTTTAGCAATCAGCCCCAGCATTTT. The V call is TRBV6-2 or TRBV6-3, the J call TRBJ1-5; TRBD1 matches at 9 bases. The trim removed 0 bases at V and 0 bases at J, leaving 9 bases unmatched. Germline V gene lookup returns CDR1 MNHEY and CDR2 SVGEGT. This CDR3 contains 19 residues.

This clone is a singleton in its sample. The gene calls are TRBV24-1 and TRBJ2-3; D not resolved. Germline CDR1 KGHDR, CDR2 SFDVKD. Between the trimmed V and J ends, which lost 2 bases and 3 bases, there was a span of 8 bases. The CDR3 sequence is 14 residues long. The CDR3 sequence: CATSDSPRTDTQYF. CDR3 coding DNA: TGTGCCACCAGTGATTCGCCTAGAACAGATACGCAGTATTTT.

This chain connects TRBV13 to TRBJ2-5; 8 bases align to TRBD1. The germline V gene encodes CDR1 PRHDT and CDR2 FYEKMQ (reference sequence). The junction had 10 bases not matched to a gene; V was cut back by 5 bases and J by 8 bases. The CDR3 is made up of 14 amino acids. The chain's CDR3 is CASSLQGVGGTQYF. CDR3 DNA: TGTGCCAGCAGCCTACAGGGGGTGGGTGGTACCCAGTACTTC.

The chain employs TRBV30 and TRBJ1-2; 8 nucleotides align to TRBD1. The CDR3 loop spans 14 amino acids. The germline V gene has CDR1 GTSNPN and CDR2 SVGIG (reference sequence). Trimming took 2 bases from V and 4 from J; bases not matched to a gene: 6. The CDR3 is CAWSSSGGVYGYTF. CDR3 DNA: TGTGCCTGGAGTTCGTCAGGGGGCGTCTATGGCTACACCTTC.

This clone was recorded once. V is TRBV30 and J is TRBJ1-1; TRBD1 matches at 10 bases. The CDR3 consists of 13 residues. Germline V CDR1 and CDR2: GTSNPN, SVGIG (reference sequence). J gave up 5 bases and V 8 bases, and 8 bases lay outside the gene matches. The CDR3 nucleotides read TGTGCCCAAAGACAGGGGGCAGGGACTGAAGCTTTCTTT. Its translation is CAQRQGAGTEAFF.

The chain uses TRBV2 and TRBJ2-1, with D perhaps matching TRBD2 (6 bases). The CDR3 contains 15 residues. From germline, CDR1 is SNHLY and CDR2 FYNNEI. V lost 10 bases to trimming and J lost 4 bases, with 20 bases between them. The CDR3 coding sequence is TGTGCCACCCGACGGTGGGGCGGGGTGTACAATGAGCAGTTCTTC. It codes for CATRRWGGVYNEQFF.

The rearrangement links TRBV2 to TRBJ1-6, with D unclear. The CDR3 is 15 residues long. Germline values: CDR1 SNHLY, CDR2 FYNNEI. V gave up 6 bases and J gave up 6 bases, with 15 bases separating them. CDR3 DNA: TGTGCCAGCAGGGACTGGCCAGGCAGTAATTCACCCCTCCACTTT. The encoded protein is CASRDWPGSNSPLHF.

This clone was counted between two and nine times. The rearrangement links TRBV2 to TRBJ2-2, with 7 bases matching TRBD1. CDR3 length: 14 amino acids. J was trimmed by 3 bases and V by 6 bases; bases with no gene match: 4. The germline gives CDR1 SNHLY, CDR2 FYNNEI. The CDR3 nucleotides are TGTGCCAGCAGCATCACAGGGGACACCGGGGAGCTGTTTTTT. Translated, it gives CASSITGDTGELFF.

The chain couples TRBV7-9 to TRBJ2-5; 9 bases are shared with TRBD2. Trimming at V came to 7 bases and at J to 5 bases, leaving 5 bases not matched to a gene. The CDR3 is 13 residues long. The germline gives CDR1 SEHNR, CDR2 FQNEAQ (reference sequence). The CDR3 sequence is CASNLAGMETQYF. The DNA for the CDR3 is TGTGCCAGCAATCTAGCGGGGATGGAGACCCAGTACTTC.

The rearrangement uses TRBV5-1 and TRBJ1-4; D gene unclear. Between the trimmed V and J ends, which lost 5 bases and 8 bases, there was a span of 19 bases. Germline lookup yields CDR1 SGHRS and CDR2 YFSETQ. This CDR3 region has 15 residues. The CDR3 DNA reads TGCGCCAGCAGGAGCGAGCAGACCATCGGGGAAAAACTGTTTTTT. Translating gives CASRSEQTIGEKLFF.

The genes are TRBV3-1 (or the pseudogene TRBV3-2) and TRBJ2-1, with 7 positions matching TRBD2. Trimming cost V 3 bases and J 9 bases; bases outside gene matches: 8. The CDR3 consists of 14 residues. Germline CDR1 and CDR2: LGHDT and YNNKEL (reference sequence). The CDR3 DNA is TGTGCCAGCAGCCACCGAGCGGGGTCTGGTGAGCAGTTCTTC. Its protein is CASSHRAGSGEQFF.

The rearrangement joins TRBV6-5 to TRBJ1-2; 7 nucleotides line up with TRBD1. The CDR3 is made up of 15 amino acids. V lost 0 bases, J lost 2 bases, and 3 bases stayed unmatched. Germline CDR1 MNHEY, CDR2 SVGAGI. CDR3 in amino acids: CASSYSRDRNYGYTF. Here the CDR3 DNA reads TGTGCCAGCAGTTACTCCCGGGACAGAAACTATGGCTACACCTTC.

The V call is TRBV6-5, the J call TRBJ2-5; D not certain. Germline CDR1 reads MNHEY; CDR2 reads SVGAGI. The CDR3 has 11 residues. The ends were cut back, 7 bases at V and 2 bases at J, with 5 bases in the middle. The CDR3 protein is CASTPQETQYF. The DNA for the CDR3 is TGTGCCAGCACCCCACAAGAGACCCAGTACTTC.

The table lists this clone with a count of one. This chain links TRBV6-5 with TRBJ1-1, with 8 bases aligning to TRBD1. After removal of 6 bases from V and 3 bases from J, the junction contained 9 bases not matched to a gene. The CDR3 spans 15 residues. Looked up from germline, CDR1 is MNHEY and CDR2 is SVGAGI. CDR3 residues: CASRPDRGSDTEAFF. The CDR3 nucleotides are TGTGCCAGCAGGCCTGACAGGGGAAGTGACACTGAAGCTTTCTTT.

The V gene is TRBV9, the J gene TRBJ1-1; possibly TRBD1 for D (6 bases). Germline assignment: CDR1 SGDLS and CDR2 YYNGEE. V lost 0 bases, J lost 1 base, and 22 bases lay in between. The CDR3 runs to 19 residues. CDR3 protein: CASSVAWGPRQLQNTEAFF. The DNA of the CDR3 is TGTGCCAGCAGCGTAGCTTGGGGGCCCAGACAACTTCAGAACACTGAAGCTTTCTTT.